Following are 9 T cell receptor beta chains from one sample sequenced in a study of human T cells and chemical hapten exposure. TCRdb processed the RACE reads anew with MiXCR; each CDR3 protein has one entry. The sample contains around 200,000 distinct CDR3 sequences, around 25% of which appear only once. The time point was: patch test 3, about 24 weeks after DPC sensitization. The treatment was: therapeutic diphenylcyclopropenone sensitization with weekly scalp DPC. Sequenced material: whole blood, taken in connection with sensitization to the hapten diphenylcyclopropenone (DPC). Source of these receptors: a woman aged 40 to 55 with alopecia areata. Some clones in this sample may be carry-over from other donors' samples.

This clonotype was seen a few times. This chain joins TRBV5-4 and TRBJ2-3, with 8 bases lining up with TRBD2. Losses at the gene ends were 0 bases for V and 7 bases for J; bases not matched to a gene: 10. This CDR3 is 16 amino acids long. CDR1 is SGHNT, CDR2 YYREEE, per germline (reference sequence). In DNA form, the CDR3 reads TGTGCCAGCAGCTTGGTTATTAGCGGGGCTTCGCATACGCAGTATTTT. It specifies CASSLVISGASHTQYF. The complete variable domain, with remaining parts taken from reference TRBV5-4 and TRBJ2-3, reads ETGVTQSPTHLIKTRGQQVTLRCSSQSGHNTVSWYQQALGQGPQFIFQYYREEENGRGNFPPRFSGLQFPNYSSELNVNALELDDSALYLCASSLVISGASHTQYFGPGTRLTVL.

The genes are TRBV4-3 and TRBJ1-1, with D possibly being TRBD1 (6 bases). Trimming took off 0 bases at V and 6 bases at J, with 11 bases between the two ends. The CDR3 extends over 14 amino acids. Germline V gene sequence: CDR1 LGHNA, CDR2 YSLEER. This CDR3 reads CASSQDTGRPEAFF. The CDR3 DNA reads TGCGCCAGCAGCCAAGATACAGGGAGGCCTGAAGCTTTCTTT.

V usage is TRBV3-1 and J usage is TRBJ2-5; D ambiguous. The ends were cut back, 3 bases at V and 3 bases at J, with 5 bases in the middle. This CDR3 has 12 residues. Germline V gives CDR1 LGHDT, CDR2 YNNKEL (reference sequence). CDR3 in amino acids: CASSHLEETQYF. DNA of the CDR3: TGTGCCAGCAGCCATCTCGAAGAGACCCAGTACTTC.

The chain couples TRBV7-9 to TRBJ1-1; no clear D gene. Germline V gene lookup returns CDR1 SEHNR and CDR2 FQNEAQ (reference sequence). V lost 11 bases, J lost 5 bases, and 6 bases lay in between. The CDR3 runs to 9 residues. As DNA, the CDR3 is TGTGCCCAAGAAACTGAAGCTTTCTTT. Its protein is CAQETEAFF.

The V gene is TRBV11-2, the J gene TRBJ2-1, with 11 bases lining up with TRBD2. Trimming removed 2 bases from V and 8 bases from J; junction bases left unmatched: 20. CDR1 is SGHAT, CDR2 FQNNGV, per germline. CDR3 length: 20 amino acids. CDR3 in DNA: TGTGCCAGCAGCTTATTTCTCCCGAGTAGCGGGAGGGCCCAGTCCTATGAGCAGTTCTTC. Its protein is CASSLFLPSSGRAQSYEQFF. The complete variable domain, with remaining parts taken from reference TRBV11-2 and TRBJ2-1, reads EAGVAQSPRYKIIEKRQSVAFWCNPISGHATLYWYQQILGQGPKLLIQFQNNGVVDDSQLPKDRFSAERLKGVDSTLKIQPAKLEDSAVYLCASSLFLPSSGRAQSYEQFFGPGTRLTVL.

A few counts support this clonotype. The J gene is TRBJ2-3, the V gene TRBV11-2; 8 positions agree with TRBD2. J gave up 3 bases and V 2 bases, and 4 bases lay outside the gene matches. Germline CDR1 and CDR2: SGHAT and FQNNGV. This CDR3 comprises 15 residues. CDR3 coding DNA: TGTGCCAGCAGCTTACGGACTAGCCGGACAGATACGCAGTATTTT. Amino acids: CASSLRTSRTDTQYF.

DNA of the CDR3: TGTGCCAGCAGTGGGACAGTCTACGAGCAGTACTTC. Its translation is CASSGTVYEQYF. The chain has TRBV28 and TRBJ2-7, with 7 bases lining up with TRBD1. This CDR3 contains 12 residues. Per germline, CDR1 MDHEN and CDR2 SYDVKM. V lost 5 bases to trimming and J lost 3 bases; unmatched junction nucleotides: 1.

This clonotype was detected many times. Germline and junction disagree at one end, which may indicate a read error. This rearrangement joins TRBV9 to TRBJ2-1; tentative D call: TRBD2 (5 bases). Germline V gives CDR1 SGDLS, CDR2 YYNGEE. The CDR3 totals 14 residues. CDR3 in DNA: TGTGCCAGCAGTGTAGGGAGCTCCTACAATGAGCAGTTCTTC. This codes for CASSVGSSYNEQFF. Complete variable domain (other parts from reference TRBV9 and TRBJ2-1): DSGVTQTPKHLITATGQRVTLRCSPRSGDLSVYWYQQSLDQGLQFLIQYYNGEERAKGNILERFSAQQFPDLHSELNLSSLELGDSALYFCASSVGSSYNEQFFGPGTRLTVL.

The chain couples TRBV7-2 to TRBJ2-7, with 7 nucleotides matching TRBD2. The CDR3 totals 17 residues. V trimming: 3 bases; J trimming: 2 bases; junction bases outside the gene matches: 13. The germline V gene has CDR1 SGHTA and CDR2 FQGNSA. DNA of the CDR3: TGTGCCAGCAGCTTGGTTAGCGGGCTATACTACCCCTACGAGCAGTACTTC. Translated, it gives CASSLVSGLYYPYEQYF. Full variable domain (remainder filled in from reference TRBV7-2 and TRBJ2-7): GAGVSQSPSNKVTEKGKDVELRCDPISGHTALYWYRQSLGQGLEFLIYFQGNSAPDKSGLPSDRFSAERTGGSVSTLTIQRTQQEDSAVYLCASSLVSGLYYPYEQYFGPGTRLTVT.